The 26 T cell receptor beta chains listed next were all sequenced from one sample in a study of cytomegalovirus exposure and HLA in healthy donors. Vbeta (60) and Jbeta (13) primers were used in the PCR. Profiled with immunoSEQ multiplex PCR; TCRdb holds only in-frame clones, not every one. Seen here are about 150,000 clones, about 70% observed once, and the top ten hold roughly 2%. The sequenced material came from PBMCs. All receptors derive from a woman in her sixties in good health and CMV-seropositive.

V usage is TRBV5-1 and J usage is TRBJ2-1; D might be TRBD2 (6 bases). The CDR3 consists of 13 residues. V was cut by 3 bases and J by 6 bases, with 10 bases left in between. Germline V CDR1 and CDR2: SGHRS, YFSETQ. CDR3 in DNA: TGCGCCAGCAGCTCGGGAGCCAGCAATGAGCAGTTCTTC. It is translated as CASSSGASNEQFF.

This clone was observed a handful of times. The V call is TRBV29-1, the J call TRBJ1-1; perhaps TRBD1 as D (5 bases). From germline, CDR1 is SQVTM and CDR2 ANQGSEA. V was clipped by 3 bases and J by 4 bases, with 12 bases between them. CDR3 length: 13 amino acids. The CDR3 loop is CSVDNNGGTEAFF. In nucleotides, the CDR3 is TGCAGCGTTGATAATAACGGGGGCACTGAAGCTTTCTTT.

This chain joins TRBV6-6 and TRBJ1-4; 8 bases map to TRBD1. CDR1 MNHNY and CDR2 SVGAGI come from the germline V gene (reference sequence). The V and J ends lost 6 bases and 8 bases, in that order; junction bases with no gene match: 8. This CDR3 region has 14 residues. The CDR3 loop reads CASRSQGAGEKLFF. As DNA, the CDR3 is TGTGCCAGCAGGTCTCAGGGGGCGGGAGAAAAACTGTTTTTT.

The chain combines TRBV2 with TRBJ2-2; D call uncertain. The CDR3 is 16 amino acids. Germline CDR1 is SNHLY and CDR2 is FYNNEI. V was shortened by 7 bases and J by 2 bases, with 17 bases between the two germline ends. CDR3 nucleotides: TGTGCCAGCACTCCCGAACGACTTGTAAACACCGGGGAGCTGTTTTTT. This translates into CASTPERLVNTGELFF.

The count of this clone is one. The chain links TRBV7-3 to TRBJ1-2, with TRBD1 as a possible D gene (5 bases). The CDR3 consists of 12 residues. Trimming pared 7 bases from V and 6 bases from J, leaving 12 bases between. Germline V gives CDR1 SGHTA, CDR2 FQGTGA. The CDR3 DNA follows: TGTGCCAGCAATGGCAGGGTGGATGGCTACACCTTC. It codes for CASNGRVDGYTF.

This chain links TRBV7-2 with TRBJ2-2; D gene unclear. The CDR3 totals 14 residues. Trimming cost V 1 base and J 7 bases, with 10 bases left between them. Germline CDR1 is SGHTA and CDR2 is FQGNSA. The CDR3 here is CASSLGRRSGELFF. The CDR3 DNA sequence: TGTGCCAGCAGCTTAGGGAGACGAAGCGGGGAGCTGTTTTTT. The variable domain in full, completed from reference TRBV7-2 and TRBJ2-2, reads GAGVSQSPSNKVTEKGKDVELRCDPISGHTALYWYRQSLGQGLEFLIYFQGNSAPDKSGLPSDRFSAERTGGSVSTLTIQRTQQEDSAVYLCASSLGRRSGELFFGEGSRLTVL.

This rearrangement joins TRBV2 to TRBJ1-5; D possibly corresponds to TRBD1 (5 bases). The V end was cut by 4 bases, the J end by 1 base, with 8 bases between. CDR3 length: 14 amino acids. The germline gives CDR1 SNHLY, CDR2 FYNNEI. The DNA of the CDR3 is TGTGCCAGCAGTGCCGGGGGAAGCAATCAGCCCCAGCATTTT. Translating it yields CASSAGGSNQPQHF.

This chain links TRBV6-6 with TRBJ1-1, with a possible D match to TRBD1 (6 bases). CDR1 MNHNY and CDR2 SVGAGI come from the germline V gene (reference sequence). This CDR3 region has 14 residues. V gave up 3 bases and J gave up 1 base, with 9 bases separating them. As DNA, the CDR3 is TGTGCCAGCAGTTATACAGGGTCGAACACTGAAGCTTTCTTT. Amino acid sequence: CASSYTGSNTEAFF.

Details on this clone: This specimen includes other DNA sequences encoding the same CDR3. The chain couples TRBV28 to TRBJ1-1, with 7 positions matching TRBD1. Trimming cost V 3 bases and J 4 bases; bases outside gene matches: 5. Germline V CDR1 and CDR2: MDHEN, SYDVKM. The CDR3 covers 14 residues. This CDR3 is CASSFDRVGTEAFF. CDR3 sequence (DNA): TGTGCCAGCAGTTTCGACAGGGTGGGCACTGAAGCTTTCTTT. Full variable domain (outside the CDR3, taken from reference TRBV28 and TRBJ1-1): DVKVTQSSRYLVKRTGEKVFLECVQDMDHENMFWYRQDPGLGLRLIYFSYDVKMKEKGDIPEGYSVSREKKERFSLILESASTNQTSMYLCASSFDRVGTEAFFGQGTRLTVV.

Here the CDR3 reads CASTFGTANYGYTF. For the CDR3, the DNA is TGTGCCAGCACTTTCGGGACAGCTAACTATGGCTACACCTTC. The rearrangement joins TRBV28 to TRBJ1-2, with TRBD1 matching 7 bases. The CDR3 is 14 amino acids. V lost 7 bases, J lost 0 bases, and 5 bases stayed unmatched. CDR1 MDHEN and CDR2 SYDVKM come from the germline V gene.

J is TRBJ1-5 and V is TRBV6-1, with D possibly matching TRBD1 (6 bases). V was trimmed by 5 bases and J by 3 bases, leaving 14 bases between them. The CDR3 has 15 amino acids. Germline loops: CDR1 MNHNS, CDR2 SASEGT. This chain's CDR3 is CASSLVGGHNQPQHF. CDR3 DNA: TGTGCCAGCAGTTTGGTCGGGGGGCACAATCAGCCCCAGCATTTT.

This clone was found a few times. Here the CDR3 reads CASSQSIEFYNEQFF. The DNA of the CDR3 is TGCGCCAGCAGTCAATCTATCGAGTTCTACAATGAGCAGTTCTTC. This chain links TRBV23-1 with TRBJ2-1; no clear D. TRBV23-1 is assigned to the ORF class and has an uncertain function. V shed 0 bases and J shed 3 bases, with 9 bases lying between them. The CDR3 contains 15 residues.

The chain has TRBV19 and TRBJ1-2; TRBD1 agrees at 7 bases. The germline gives CDR1 LNHDA, CDR2 SQIVND (reference sequence). The J segment lost 3 bases and the V segment lost 1 base, leaving 5 bases of the junction unmatched. This CDR3 has 15 amino acids. CDR3 residues: CASSIGPGQYYGYTF. For the CDR3, the DNA is TGTGCCAGTAGTATAGGGCCGGGACAGTACTATGGCTACACCTTC.

The J gene is TRBJ2-2, the V gene TRBV19; maybe TRBD1 (5 bases). Germline loops: CDR1 LNHDA, CDR2 SQIVND (reference sequence). This CDR3 comprises 15 residues. V was trimmed by 6 bases and J by 2 bases, leaving 13 bases between them. CDR3 sequence: CASSLLGANTGELFF. For the CDR3, the DNA is TGTGCCAGTAGCCTCCTTGGGGCTAACACCGGGGAGCTGTTTTTT. The full variable domain, in which reference TRBV19 and TRBJ2-2 provide the parts outside the CDR3, is DGGITQSPKYLFRKEGQNVTLSCEQNLNHDAMYWYRQDPGQGLRLIYYSQIVNDFQKGDIAEGYSVSREKKESFPLTVTSAQKNPTAFYLCASSLLGANTGELFFGEGSRLTVL.

The gene calls are TRBV6-6 and TRBJ2-6; a possible D gene is TRBD2 (5 bases). The CDR3 loop spans 14 amino acids. Germline-derived CDR1 and CDR2 are MNHNY and SVGAGI (reference sequence). V was shortened by 6 bases and J by 4 bases, with 10 bases between the two germline ends. The CDR3 region is CASSLAGGANVLTF. Here the CDR3 DNA reads TGTGCCAGCAGCCTGGCGGGCGGGGCCAACGTCCTGACTTTC.

This clone was seen more than once but under ten times. The genes are TRBV4-2 and TRBJ2-3; 8 positions agree with TRBD1. The CDR3 totals 15 residues. After removal of 1 base from V and 1 base from J, the junction contained 1 base not matched to a gene. Germline V gene lookup returns CDR1 LGHNA and CDR2 YNFKEQ. The CDR3 loop is CASSQAGQGTDTQYF. CDR3 in DNA: TGTGCCAGCAGCCAAGCGGGACAGGGCACAGATACGCAGTATTTT.

In its sample, this clone was seen a few times. V is TRBV18 and J is TRBJ2-2; D is undetermined. The CDR3 is 12 residues long. Looked up from germline, CDR1 is KGHSH and CDR2 is LQKENI. Trimming took 10 bases from V and 8 from J, leaving 14 bases between them. The CDR3 DNA reads TGTGCCACCCAACCTGAGGTGGGGGAGCTGTTTTTT. This encodes CATQPEVGELFF.

V gene TRBV5-1 combines with J gene TRBJ2-7, with D perhaps matching TRBD2 (6 bases). The germline V and J ends were trimmed by 2 bases and 4 bases, with 16 bases remaining between them. The CDR3 covers 15 residues. The germline gives CDR1 SGHRS, CDR2 YFSETQ. Here the CDR3 DNA reads TGCGCCAGCAGCTTCGGTCCGCGGGAAACGTACGAGCAGTACTTC. Translation gives CASSFGPRETYEQYF. The variable domain in full, with the rest retrieved from reference TRBV5-1 and TRBJ2-7, is KAGVTQTPRYLIKTRGQQVTLSCSPISGHRSVSWYQQTPGQGLQFLFEYFSETQRNKGNFPGRFSGRQFSNSRSEMNVSTLELGDSALYLCASSFGPRETYEQYFGPGTRLTVT.

This clone was seen a handful of times. The V gene is TRBV5-1, the J gene TRBJ1-3, with D possibly matching TRBD1 (6 bases). Germline CDR1 and CDR2: SGHRS and YFSETQ. V was cut by 0 bases and J by 0 bases, with 13 bases left in between. The CDR3 has 17 amino acids. This chain's CDR3 is CASSLGKGGSSGNTIYF. The CDR3 DNA is TGCGCCAGCAGCTTGGGGAAGGGGGGGAGCTCTGGAAACACCATATATTTT.

V usage is TRBV6-5 and J usage is TRBJ2-7; 8 nucleotides agree with TRBD2. Germline V lookup: CDR1 MNHEY, CDR2 SVGAGI. The CDR3 is made up of 16 amino acids. V lost 3 bases, J lost 0 bases, and 7 bases stayed unmatched. In DNA form, the CDR3 reads TGTGCCAGCAGTTATCGAAGCGGGAGTGGCTCCTACGAGCAGTACTTC. It yields the protein CASSYRSGSGSYEQYF.

The chain couples TRBV4-2 to TRBJ1-3; 9 bases are shared with TRBD1. In germline, CDR1 is LGHNA, CDR2 YNFKEQ. The CDR3 extends over 19 amino acids. Unmatched junction bases numbered 13, after V lost 0 bases and J lost 4 bases. The CDR3, as DNA: TGTGCCAGCAGCCAAGATAAGATATCGGGACAGGGACGAGGAAACACCATATATTTT. It is translated as CASSQDKISGQGRGNTIYF.

This clone appeared a single time. The rearrangement uses TRBV10-2 and TRBJ1-5; 7 nucleotides align to TRBD1. The V segment lost 3 bases and the J segment 6 bases; nucleotides outside the gene matches: 11. The CDR3 is 16 residues long. Germline CDR1 reads WSHSY; CDR2 reads SAAADI. The DNA of the CDR3 is TGCGCCAGCAGTGACCTGGGAGCAGGGGGGAGTCAGCCCCAGCATTTT. It yields the protein CASSDLGAGGSQPQHF.

The chain joins TRBV5-1 to TRBJ2-1; perhaps TRBD1 as D (5 bases). CDR3 length: 14 residues. Trimming took 7 bases from V and 1 from J, leaving 12 bases between them. The germline V gene has CDR1 SGHRS and CDR2 YFSETQ. The DNA of the CDR3 is TGCGCCAGCGGTCAGGGCCCATCCTACAATGAGCAGTTCTTC. The encoded protein is CASGQGPSYNEQFF.

The CDR3 spells CASSQFLAGVGNEQFF. The DNA for the CDR3 is TGTGCCAGCAGCCAATTTCTAGCGGGAGTGGGGAATGAGCAGTTCTTC. The genes are TRBV14 and TRBJ2-1, with 10 bases aligning to TRBD2. The germline V gene has CDR1 SGHDN and CDR2 FVKESK. The CDR3 is made up of 16 amino acids. The junction had 8 bases not matched to a gene; V was cut back by 2 bases and J by 7 bases.

The chain links TRBV11-1 to TRBJ1-3; no clear D. The CDR3 runs to 16 residues. The germline gives CDR1 SGHAT, CDR2 FQDESV (reference sequence). The V and J ends lost 7 bases and 0 bases respectively, with 16 bases between them. CDR3 sequence: CASTITGLSSGNTIYF. CDR3 in DNA: TGTGCCAGCACCATAACGGGATTGAGCTCTGGAAACACCATATATTTT.

The chain recombines TRBV19 with TRBJ2-2, with D tentatively TRBD2 (5 bases). There are 15 residues in the CDR3. Per germline, CDR1 LNHDA and CDR2 SQIVND (reference sequence). Between the trimmed V and J ends, which lost 7 bases and 0 bases, there was a span of 12 bases. CDR3 amino acids: CASKAAGTNTGELFF. Here the CDR3 DNA reads TGTGCCAGTAAAGCGGCAGGAACGAACACCGGGGAGCTGTTTTTT.